The clone carrying this TCR beta chain was counted many times. MiXCR, run by TCRdb on the 5' RACE reads, gives a single entry per CDR3 protein. The repertoire holds over 45,000 distinct CDR3 sequences, with about 16% as singletons. These data are taken from a study of early T cells in non-severe SARS-CoV-2 infection. Study in general: Alpha and beta chains were unpaired, from unsorted whole-blood bulk RNA.

Between the trimmed V and J ends, which lost 5 bases and 3 bases, there was a span of 8 bases. CDR3 length: 13 amino acids. CDR1 is KGHSH and CDR2 is LQKENI in the germline V gene. The receptor was derived from an adult who was a healthcare worker with PCR-confirmed SARS-CoV-2 infection or an uninfected control (not recorded which). The J gene is TRBJ1-5, the V gene TRBV18; no clear D. The specimen was whole blood, collected at baseline. CDR3 amino acids: CASSFRDNQPQHF. As DNA, the CDR3 is TGTGCCAGCTCATTTAGGGACAATCAGCCCCAGCATTTT.